This T cell receptor (beta chain) was obtained from a study of shared clonotypes between healthy human individuals (dated by TCRdb to about 2020). Regarding the research as a whole: Two women and a few men aged 18 to 49 years were included in the cohort. For each donor, CD4 naive and CD4 memory were each given three plates, CD8 naive was given two plates, and CD8 memory was given one plate. To estimate repertoire size and how much clonotypes are shared between individuals, the study performed deep sequencing of blood TCR repertoires from five healthy adults. To increase sequencing depth and limit assay-specific biases, different laboratories used diverse techniques to prepare libraries and sequence TCR repertoires. Each donor's leukapheresis produced roughly between roughly 0.85 and 10 billion PBMCs. General findings and caveats noted by the study authors: Larger estimated clonotype richness was generally found for naive subsets than for memory subsets. Across a handful of donors, approximately 5% of naive CD4, 3% to 4% of naive CD8, about 2.3% of memory CD4, and around 0.4% of memory CD8 clonotypes were shared. Compared with non-shared clonotypes, the clonotypes found in all four sorted-subset donors had higher generation probabilities. Even with the large sequencing depth, rarefaction of the sorted-subset datasets indicated that sequencing was incomplete. The genetic and exposure-history diversity represented was limited by the small number of donors. Sampling was restricted to blood, and TCR repertoires in tissue are likely to differ from TCR repertoires in blood. Pairwise subsampling led to the expectation that sequencing depth would affect the degree of clonotype sharing among donors.

About this clone: Its antigen remains undetermined. Per-base quality was not reported, and no clone a single base away is much larger than it.

Using the deep immunoSEQ assay, TCR CDR3 regions were amplified from genomic DNA by multiplex PCR. Extracted genomic DNA from each cell subset was distributed evenly across all wells of several immunoSEQ 96-well plates, and each plate was treated as a replicate. Each replicate PCR for sorted subsets received roughly 0.2 ug genomic DNA, equal to about 30,000 T cell genomes. The purified libraries were quantified using a Qubit 3.0 fluorometer, sized with a Bioanalyzer 2100, and then quantified again using the KAPA Library Quantification kit. Each immunoSEQ 96-well plate was sequenced on its own single-read 150-cycle Illumina NextSeq 550 flow cell. Concerning the study's data processing: Because the immunoSEQ output held only junctional sequences and lacked quality scores, the filtering could not match the filtering applied to full-length reads. To assign V/J genes and CDR3, sequences were annotated using PyIR, a Python wrapper for IgBLAST v1.9, with IMGT germline references. Any read was removed if the V/J assignment was weak (E-value above 1e-6), the CDR3 was missing, or the read contained stop codons, out-of-frame junctions, or ambiguous translated residues. V3J clonotypes were defined as sequences sharing the same inferred V gene, J gene, and CDR3 amino acid sequence. The percentage overlap between two repertoires was calculated by dividing the number of shared unique clonotypes by the size of the smaller repertoire. Richness of each repertoire was evaluated using RTK rarefaction, the Chao1 estimator, and Recon v2.1 estimates of unobserved clonotypes. Generation probabilities were computed with OLGA for all TCRbeta clonotypes obtained by the gDNA method from several donors. TCRdb carries this immuneACCESS record with in-frame sequences only. Its versions omit some clonotypes, under half of them owing to an unresolved V gene in the studies checked, with the rest unexplained. D and trimming come from the DNA, and the V and J calls and clone size come from that table. Here the sample has a few million clones; roughly 95% occur a single time. Less than 0.15% of the sample is held by the ten biggest clonotypes.

Healthy HIV-negative adults with no recently reported acute infections or vaccinations were included as donors. Every donor was a Caucasian adult living in Nashville, Tennessee, USA. CD4+ T cells were enriched by magnetic negative selection, after which naive cells were positively selected on CD45RA and the negative fraction was taken as the memory subset. Blood was obtained by leukapheresis, after which PBMCs were separated by Ficoll-Histopaque density gradient centrifugation and cryopreserved in liquid nitrogen vapor phase. Purity and quantity of every magnetically sorted T cell population were checked by analytical flow cytometry. From each sorted fraction, genomic DNA was isolated and quantified by UV absorbance on a Nanodrop 2000c. The sequence was obtained from a man in his late teens or twenties in good health. Sequencing input: naive CD4+ T cells sorted from blood. The sample's cell subset or site label is to be understood as: CD45RA+ positively selected.

The DNA is TGTGCCAGCAGCTTTTGGGGGCCAATCACCGGGGAGCTGTTTTTT. This is translated as CASSFWGPITGELFF. The chain links TRBV11-2 with TRBJ2-2; TRBD1 might be the D gene, on 6 matching bases. Reading the germline V gene gives CDR1 SGHAT and CDR2 FQNNGV. Cut back by 3 bases and 4 bases, the V and J ends lie 12 bases apart. There are 15 amino acids in the CDR3, from cysteine to phenylalanine inclusive. The kept DNA is CDR3 alone, 45 bases in frame from the first base.